The clone carrying this T cell receptor (beta chain) was found many times. Its antigen remains unknown. Unique molecular identifiers had been added to the TCR beta cDNA libraries. The authors obtained about 520,000 cDNA molecules from approximately 0.91 to 9.4 million T cells. TCRdb reanalysed the PCR reads using MiXCR and keeps one entry per CDR3 protein. The sample consists of some 690,000 distinct CDR3 sequences, about 32% of them appearing once. This sample stems from a study of post-analysis software for immune sequencing data. Overall study context: The cohort encompassed relapsing-remitting, secondary progressive and progressive-relapsing multiple sclerosis disease courses.

Findings and caveats of the study: In patients, TRBV5-6, TRBV5-1 and TRBV20-1 belonged to five or six TRBV segments found more frequently than in controls. Normalized Chao1 diversity was significantly reduced in patients versus controls. Batch-matched samples strongly co-clustered by F measure.

The germline gives CDR1 LNHNV, CDR2 YYDKDF (reference sequence). V was clipped by 0 bases and J by 2 bases; unmatched bases: 3. CDR3 length: 17 amino acids. Sequenced sample: blood. J is TRBJ2-6 and V is TRBV15, with 8 bases fitting TRBD1. The receptor comes from a girl between 10 and 17 years old with multiple sclerosis. The CDR3, as DNA: TGTGCCACCAGCAGAGATCTGACAGGGGCTGGGGCCAACGTCCTGACTTTC. Translated, it gives CATSRDLTGAGANVLTF.